The 21 T cell receptor beta chains reported below all come from one sample, sequenced in a study of blood T cell repertoires in COVID-19. Profiling relied on immunoSEQ multiplex PCR, and the TCRdb table lists in-frame clones only, not all of them. The sample lists approximately 260,000 clones, almost 90% occurring once. Sequenced sample: peripheral blood. Source of these receptors: a woman aged 55-70 years with COVID-19, enrolled during active disease.

V is TRBV3-1 (or the pseudogene TRBV3-2) and J is TRBJ2-7; no reliable D call. From germline, CDR1 is LGHDT and CDR2 YNNKEL (reference sequence). The CDR3 runs 16 residues. V was pared by 0 bases and J by 2 bases, with 14 bases between. CDR3 sequence: CASSQDPADFTYEQYF. CDR3 DNA sequence: TGTGCCAGCAGCCAAGATCCTGCGGATTTCACCTACGAGCAGTACTTC.

The J gene is TRBJ1-2, the V gene TRBV29-1; 8 nucleotides line up with TRBD1. The CDR3 loop spans 17 amino acids. V was clipped by 3 bases and J by 5 bases; unmatched bases: 17. The V gene's germline CDR1 is SQVTM and CDR2 ANQGSEA. CDR3 in amino acids: CSVERMGGRGRGYGYTF. CDR3 coding DNA: TGCAGCGTTGAGCGTATGGGCGGCAGGGGGCGCGGGTATGGCTACACCTTC.

The rearrangement uses TRBV4-3 and TRBJ2-2; D is possibly TRBD2 (7 bases). The germline V gene has CDR1 LGHNA and CDR2 YSLEER. The CDR3 is made up of 16 amino acids. The V end was cut by 0 bases, the J end by 4 bases, with 12 bases between. The CDR3 spells CASSQEWGGVTGELFF. DNA for the CDR3: TGCGCCAGCAGCCAAGAATGGGGGGGCGTCACCGGGGAGCTGTTTTTT.

The chain links TRBV11-2 to TRBJ2-5; D is undetermined. Germline loops: CDR1 SGHAT, CDR2 FQNNGV. This CDR3 comprises 11 residues. The V end lost 2 bases, the J end lost 6 bases, and 4 bases lay between the germline ends. Here the CDR3 reads CASSLTQTQYF. CDR3 DNA: TGTGCCAGCAGCTTAACTCAGACCCAGTACTTC.

This chain links TRBV5-1 with TRBJ1-1; D is unclear. Germline V gene lookup returns CDR1 SGHRS and CDR2 YFSETQ. The CDR3 is made up of 16 amino acids. V lost 1 base and J 0 bases, leaving 13 bases between the germline ends. CDR3 amino acids: CASSLLEGALNTEAFF. CDR3 nucleotides: TGCGCCAGCAGCTTGTTAGAGGGAGCGTTGAACACTGAAGCTTTCTTT.

This clone was observed once. The chain combines TRBV18 with TRBJ2-7; 7 bases are a match to TRBD1. There are 16 residues in the CDR3. CDR1 KGHSH and CDR2 LQKENI come from the germline V gene. Trimming at V came to 3 bases and at J to 7 bases, leaving 15 bases not matched to a gene. This chain's CDR3 is CASSPGQPNTLREQYF. CDR3 nucleotides: TGTGCCAGCTCACCGGGACAGCCAAATACCTTACGGGAGCAGTACTTC. The whole variable domain, remainder taken from reference TRBV18 and TRBJ2-7, is NAGVMQNPRHLVRRRGQEARLRCSPMKGHSHVYWYRQLPEEGLKFMVYLQKENIIDESGMPKERFSAEFPKEGPSILRIQQVVRGDSAAYFCASSPGQPNTLREQYFGPGTRLTVT.

The gene calls are TRBV4-3 and TRBJ2-3; D remains unclear. Germline V lookup: CDR1 LGHNA, CDR2 YSLEER. The CDR3 totals 14 residues. The ends were cut back, 1 base at V and 1 base at J, with 6 bases in the middle. The CDR3 DNA reads TGCGCCAGCAGCCAAGGGCCAGGCACAGATACGCAGTATTTT. Its protein is CASSQGPGTDTQYF.

This clone was detected once. This chain uses TRBV7-8 with TRBJ2-7; 8 bases line up with TRBD1. Per germline, CDR1 SGHVS and CDR2 FQNEAQ. With 5 bases clipped from V and 3 bases from J, the junction kept 9 bases outside the gene matches. This CDR3 is 15 amino acids long. CDR3 bases: TGTGCCAGCAGCCCACGGACAGGGAAACACTACGAGCAGTACTTC. Amino acids: CASSPRTGKHYEQYF.

The chain links TRBV7-9 to TRBJ1-2; a possible D gene is TRBD1 (6 bases). CDR1 and CDR2 from the germline V gene are SEHNR and FQNEAQ (reference sequence). The CDR3 runs to 14 residues. The V and J ends lost 3 bases and 8 bases respectively, with 16 bases between them. The CDR3 loop reads CASSLNQGFDGYTF. As DNA, the CDR3 is TGTGCCAGCAGCTTGAACCAGGGGTTTGACGGCTACACCTTC.

This chain uses TRBV7-9 with TRBJ2-3; TRBD1 is a possible D gene (5 bases). The V end lost 6 bases, the J end lost 3 bases, and 10 bases lay between the germline ends. Looked up from germline, CDR1 is SEHNR and CDR2 is FQNEAQ (reference sequence). This CDR3 spans 13 amino acids. The CDR3 sequence: CASSHTGTDTQYF. DNA for the CDR3: TGTGCCAGCAGTCACACAGGAACAGATACGCAGTATTTT.

V gene TRBV7-3 combines with J gene TRBJ1-1; D ambiguous. The CDR3 is made up of 13 amino acids. Trimming took off 0 bases at V and 7 bases at J, with 9 bases between the two ends. Germline V CDR1 and CDR2: SGHTA, FQGTGA. CDR3 region: CASSLTNQDEAFF. As DNA, the CDR3 is TGTGCCAGCAGCTTAACGAATCAGGATGAAGCTTTCTTT.

Comment on this clone: Other DNA sequences of this sample code for an identical CDR3. The chain joins TRBV9 to TRBJ1-2, with 8 bases aligning to TRBD1. V shed 0 bases and J 5 bases; nucleotides not matched to a gene: 3. This CDR3 is built from 14 residues. Germline V gives CDR1 SGDLS, CDR2 YYNGEE. CDR3 DNA: TGTGCCAGCAGCGTAGGACAGGGGAATTATGGCTACACCTTC. Translation: CASSVGQGNYGYTF.

The chain is built from TRBV9 and TRBJ2-7; D may be TRBD2 (6 bases). The V and J ends lost 2 bases and 2 bases respectively, with 14 bases between them. CDR3 length equals 15 residues. CDR1 and CDR2 (germline): SGDLS, YYNGEE. The CDR3 reads CASSVRGTGPYEQYF. The CDR3 nucleotides read TGTGCCAGCAGCGTCCGGGGGACGGGACCCTACGAGCAGTACTTC.

The chain links TRBV9 to TRBJ1-1; 11 nucleotides agree with TRBD1. Germline V lookup: CDR1 SGDLS, CDR2 YYNGEE. This CDR3 contains 15 residues. The V gene end was trimmed by 3 bases and the J gene end by 5 bases; junction bases not matched to a gene: 6. CDR3: CASSDPGQGGTEAFF. The CDR3 nucleotides read TGTGCCAGCAGCGACCCGGGACAGGGGGGGACTGAAGCTTTCTTT.

This clone appeared a single time. The rearrangement links TRBV5-1 to TRBJ1-3, with 9 bases aligning to TRBD1. The germline CDR1 and CDR2 sequences are SGHRS and YFSETQ. The CDR3 has 14 amino acids. V lost 4 bases and J lost 5; bases outside the gene matches: 4. CDR3 region: CASSGGQGRNTIYF. The CDR3 nucleotides read TGCGCCAGCAGCGGCGGACAGGGGAGAAACACCATATATTTT.

The sample holds one count of this clone. The genes are TRBV15 and TRBJ2-7, with D possibly being TRBD1 (6 bases). This CDR3 is 15 amino acids long. From germline, CDR1 is LNHNV and CDR2 YYDKDF (reference sequence). Trimming removed 0 bases at V and 3 bases at J, with 12 bases between. CDR3 residues: CATSRELDRFYEQYF. DNA for the CDR3: TGTGCCACCAGCAGAGAACTAGACAGGTTCTACGAGCAGTACTTC.

The V call is TRBV2, the J call TRBJ2-1, with TRBD2 matching 9 bases. Trimming at V came to 0 bases and at J to 0 bases, leaving 21 bases not matched to a gene. Germline CDR1 is SNHLY and CDR2 is FYNNEI. The CDR3 loop spans 23 amino acids. The CDR3 DNA follows: TGTGCCAGCAGTGAAGCAGCTAGTCCGTGGCGGGGGGGCCCAATTAGCTCCTACAATGAGCAGTTCTTC. Residues: CASSEAASPWRGGPISSYNEQFF.

This chain links TRBV27 with TRBJ2-3, with D perhaps matching TRBD2 (7 bases). The CDR3 runs to 17 residues. V was shortened by 6 bases and J by 6 bases, with 25 bases between the two germline ends. The V gene's germline CDR1 is MNHEY and CDR2 SMNVEV (reference sequence). The DNA of the CDR3 is TGTGCCAGCAGAACCTTCGGGAAGGGGGGGGCCGCGGATACGCAGTATTTT. Translating gives CASRTFGKGGAADTQYF.

This clone has just a few counts. The sample contains more than one DNA sequence encoding this CDR3. The chain joins TRBV12-3 or TRBV12-4 to TRBJ1-2; 9 nucleotides agree with TRBD1. Germline trimming cut 6 bases from V and 8 bases from J; bases unmatched to any gene: 4. This CDR3 is built from 12 residues. The DNA of the CDR3 is TGTGCCAGCAGCCTGGACAGGGGAGGCTACACCTTC. Its protein product is CASSLDRGGYTF.

The rearrangement joins TRBV9 to TRBJ1-2, with a tentative D call TRBD1 (6 bases). This CDR3 contains 15 residues. The V gene lost 4 bases and the J gene lost 2 bases, with 15 bases spanning the gap. CDR1 and CDR2 (germline): SGDLS, YYNGEE. The CDR3 bases are TGTGCCAGCAGCCCGTCGAGAGGGGGAAACTATGGCTACACCTTC. Translated: CASSPSRGGNYGYTF. Combining the CDR3 with reference TRBV9 and TRBJ1-2 gives the whole variable domain DSGVTQTPKHLITATGQRVTLRCSPRSGDLSVYWYQQSLDQGLQFLIQYYNGEERAKGNILERFSAQQFPDLHSELNLSSLELGDSALYFCASSPSRGGNYGYTFGSGTRLTVV.

This chain connects TRBV7-9 to TRBJ1-3; D is possibly TRBD1 (6 bases). The germline V and J ends were trimmed by 2 bases and 0 bases, with 17 bases remaining between them. Germline CDR1 and CDR2: SEHNR and FQNEAQ (reference sequence). The CDR3 sequence is 18 residues long. DNA for the CDR3: TGTGCCAGCAGCTTAATGTTTTTGGGGGCTGGCTCTGGAAACACCATATATTTT. Protein sequence: CASSLMFLGAGSGNTIYF.